This is a list of T cell receptor beta chains from one sample in a study of cytomegalovirus exposure and HLA in healthy donors. Profiled with immunoSEQ multiplex PCR; TCRdb holds only in-frame clones, not every one. The sample holds roughly 98,000 clones, more than 85% seen once. Sequencing was done on a sample of PBMCs. These receptors all come from a young man in good health and CMV-seropositive. Each CDR3 is given with its conserved first and last residue. D genes are given only for firm matches. The size entry is marked missing in some rows and otherwise reads once, few, many or a size class.

v_call: TRBV21-1
j_call: TRBJ1-1
d_call: NA
clone_size: once
cdr3_aa: CASSNWPGQGNTEAFF
cdr3_nt: TGTGCCAGCAGCAATTGGCCGGGACAGGGGAACACTGAAGCTTTCTTT

v_call: TRBV11-2
j_call: TRBJ2-5
d_call: TRBD1
clone_size: NA
cdr3_aa: CASSFPNPGQGSQETQYF
cdr3_nt: TGTGCCAGCAGCTTCCCGAATCCGGGACAGGGAAGCCAAGAGACCCAGTACTTC

v_call: TRBV7-2
j_call: TRBJ2-2
d_call: TRBD1
clone_size: NA
cdr3_aa: CASSLDLGQANTGELFF
cdr3_nt: TGTGCCAGCAGCTTAGATCTGGGACAGGCTAACACCGGGGAGCTGTTTTTT

v_call: TRBV27
j_call: TRBJ2-7
d_call: NA
clone_size: once
cdr3_aa: CASSLHHRAYEQYF
cdr3_nt: TGTGCCAGCAGTCTCCACCACCGGGCCTACGAGCAGTACTTC

v_call: TRBV9
j_call: TRBJ2-7
d_call: NA
clone_size: NA
cdr3_aa: CASSANLGTHEQYF
cdr3_nt: TGTGCCAGCAGCGCTAACTTGGGGACTCACGAGCAGTACTTC

v_call: TRBV20-1
j_call: TRBJ1-2
d_call: TRBD1
clone_size: NA
cdr3_aa: CSARTGDYTF
cdr3_nt: TGCAGTGCTAGGACAGGGGACTACACCTTC

v_call: TRBV4-3
j_call: TRBJ2-2
d_call: NA
clone_size: NA
cdr3_aa: CASSQRQATGELFF
cdr3_nt: TGCGCCAGCAGCCAACGACAGGCCACCGGGGAGCTGTTTTTT

v_call: TRBV28
j_call: TRBJ2-1
d_call: TRBD2
clone_size: NA
cdr3_aa: CATIAGEVVLYNEQFF
cdr3_nt: TGTGCCACCATCGCGGGAGAAGTTGTGCTCTACAATGAGCAGTTCTTC

v_call: TRBV7-9
j_call: TRBJ1-2
d_call: NA
clone_size: NA
cdr3_aa: CASSLGQNYGYTF
cdr3_nt: TGTGCCAGCAGCTTAGGGCAGAACTATGGCTACACCTTC

v_call: TRBV7-8
j_call: TRBJ1-1
d_call: NA
clone_size: NA
cdr3_aa: CASSPRTGTRGAPEAFF
cdr3_nt: TGTGCCAGCAGCCCCCGGACGGGTACCAGGGGTGCGCCTGAAGCTTTCTTT